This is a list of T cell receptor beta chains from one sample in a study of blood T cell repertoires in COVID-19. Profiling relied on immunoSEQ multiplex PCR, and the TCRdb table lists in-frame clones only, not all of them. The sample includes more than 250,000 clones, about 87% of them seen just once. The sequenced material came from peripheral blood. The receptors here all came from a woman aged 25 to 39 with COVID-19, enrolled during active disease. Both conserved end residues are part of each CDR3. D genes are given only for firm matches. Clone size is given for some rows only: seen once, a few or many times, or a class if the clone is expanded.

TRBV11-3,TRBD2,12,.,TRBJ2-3,TGTGCCAGCCGGACTAGCGGGGGGCCGCAGTATTTT,CASRTSGGPQYF
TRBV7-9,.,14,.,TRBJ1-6,TGTGCCAGCAGCCCTGGCGGGGATAATTCACCCCTCCACTTT,CASSPGGDNSPLHF
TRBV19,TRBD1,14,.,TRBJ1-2,TGTGCCAGTAGTTCCCCGGGACAGCTTTATGGCTACACCTTC,CASSSPGQLYGYTF
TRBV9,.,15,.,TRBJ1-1,TGTGCCAGCAGCGTAGGAGGCGGAGGGAGCACTGAAGCTTTCTTT,CASSVGGGGSTEAFF
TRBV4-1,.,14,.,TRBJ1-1,TGCGCCAGCAGCCAATTTCCAATGAACACTGAAGCTTTCTTT,CASSQFPMNTEAFF
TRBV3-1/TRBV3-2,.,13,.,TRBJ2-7,TGTGCCAGCAGGGACAGAACCACCTACGAGCAGTACTTC,CASRDRTTYEQYF
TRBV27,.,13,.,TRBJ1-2,TGTGCCAGCAGTTTAAGAGGGCTAGATGGCTACACCTTC,CASSLRGLDGYTF
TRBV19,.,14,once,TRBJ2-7,TGTGCCAGTAGTCTGGACACATTCTCCTACGAGCAGTACTTC,CASSLDTFSYEQYF
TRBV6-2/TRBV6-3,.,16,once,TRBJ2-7,TGTGCCAGCAGCTCGCCCGGGCGCATGGGGGGATACGAGCAGTACTTC,CASSSPGRMGGYEQYF
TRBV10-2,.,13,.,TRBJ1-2,TGCGCCAGCAGCCCCGACAGGAGCTATGGCTACACCTTC,CASSPDRSYGYTF
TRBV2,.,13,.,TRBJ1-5,TGTGCCAGCAGCCCAGGGATGGGACAGCCCCAGCATTTT,CASSPGMGQPQHF
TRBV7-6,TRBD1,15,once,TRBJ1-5,TGTGCCAGCAGCCCAGAGACAGGGCCCCATCAGCCCCAGCATTTT,CASSPETGPHQPQHF
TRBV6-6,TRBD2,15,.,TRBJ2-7,TGTGCCAGCAGTTACTCTAGCGGGCGGGGGAACGAGCAGTACTTC,CASSYSSGRGNEQYF
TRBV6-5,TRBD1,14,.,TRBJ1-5,TGTGCCAGCCGCAGGGGGCAGCTCAATCAGCCCCAGCATTTT,CASRRGQLNQPQHF
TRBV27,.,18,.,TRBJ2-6,TGTGCCAGCACCCTTGGGGCAGGACAGAGCTCTGGGGCCAACGTCCTGACTTTC,CASTLGAGQSSGANVLTF
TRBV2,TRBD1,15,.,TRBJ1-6,TGTGCCAGCAGTGTCCAGGGGGTCAAGAATTCACCCCTCCACTTT,CASSVQGVKNSPLHF
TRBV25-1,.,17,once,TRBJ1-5,TGTGCCAGCAGTGATCTGGCTTGGGCCTATAGCAATCAGCCCCAGCATTTT,CASSDLAWAYSNQPQHF
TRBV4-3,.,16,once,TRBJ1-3,TGCGCCAGCAGCCAAACAGGCTTGAGCTCTGGAAACACCATATATTTT,CASSQTGLSSGNTIYF
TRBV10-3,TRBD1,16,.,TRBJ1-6,TGTGCCATCAGTGATTCCACGACAGGGGGTAATTCACCCCTCCACTTT,CAISDSTTGGNSPLHF
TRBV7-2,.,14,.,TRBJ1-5,TGTGCCAGCAGCCCCAATTCATTGAATCAGCCCCAGCATTTT,CASSPNSLNQPQHF
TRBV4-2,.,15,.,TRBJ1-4,TGTGCCAGCAGCCAATCAAAGACAGCGAATGAAAAACTGTTTTTT,CASSQSKTANEKLFF
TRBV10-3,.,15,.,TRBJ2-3,TGTGCCATCAGTGACTATACTAAATTCACAGATACGCAGTATTTT,CAISDYTKFTDTQYF
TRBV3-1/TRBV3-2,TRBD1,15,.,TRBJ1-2,TGTGCCAGCAGCCTACAGGGGGGCATTAACTATGGCTACACCTTC,CASSLQGGINYGYTF
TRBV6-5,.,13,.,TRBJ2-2,TGTGCCAGCAGGCGGGACTCCACCGGGGAGCTGTTTTTT,CASRRDSTGELFF
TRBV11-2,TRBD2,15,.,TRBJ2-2,TGTGCCAGCAGCTTAGTGGGACTACTCACCGGGGAGCTGTTTTTT,CASSLVGLLTGELFF
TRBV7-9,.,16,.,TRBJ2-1,TGTGCCAGCAGCCACCGAGGGACGGCAGGGGTCAATGAGCAGTTCTTC,CASSHRGTAGVNEQFF
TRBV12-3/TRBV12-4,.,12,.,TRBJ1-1,TGTGCCAGCAGTTATGGGAGGCGTGAAGCTTTCTTT,CASSYGRREAFF
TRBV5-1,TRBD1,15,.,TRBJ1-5,TGCGCCAGCAGCTTGACAGGGGCGGGCAATCAGCCCCAGCATTTT,CASSLTGAGNQPQHF
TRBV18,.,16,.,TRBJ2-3,TGTGCCAGCTCACCACTCGGGGGTGAGAGCACAGATACGCAGTATTTT,CASSPLGGESTDTQYF
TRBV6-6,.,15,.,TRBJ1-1,TGTGCCAGCATCTACGGGGGGTCGCGGAACACTGAAGCTTTCTTT,CASIYGGSRNTEAFF
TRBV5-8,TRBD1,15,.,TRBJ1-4,TGTGCCAGCAGCCCTGGACAGGGAGGGGTTGAAAAACTGTTTTTT,CASSPGQGGVEKLFF
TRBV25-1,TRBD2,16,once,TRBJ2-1,TGTGCCAGCAACCCCACCGTGGGGAGGGGAAGCAATGAGCAGTTCTTC,CASNPTVGRGSNEQFF
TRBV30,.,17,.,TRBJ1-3,TGTGCCTACCTACCCCGTGGGGGGAAGAGCTCTGGAAACACCATATATTTT,CAYLPRGGKSSGNTIYF
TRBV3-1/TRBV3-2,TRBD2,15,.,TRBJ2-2,TGTGCCAGCAGCCATGCGGGGGGTAACACCGGGGAGCTGTTTTTT,CASSHAGGNTGELFF
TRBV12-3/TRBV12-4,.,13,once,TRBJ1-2,TGTGCCAGCAACGTCGACTTAAACTATGGCTACACCTTC,CASNVDLNYGYTF
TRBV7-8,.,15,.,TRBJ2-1,TGTGCCAGCAGCTTAGAACTAGCAGCCTACAATGAGCAGTTCTTC,CASSLELAAYNEQFF
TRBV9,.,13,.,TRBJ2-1,TGTGCCAGCAGCGTAGGATCCCAGAATGAGCAGTTCTTC,CASSVGSQNEQFF
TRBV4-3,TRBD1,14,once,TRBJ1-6,TGCGCCAGCAGCCAATTTACAGGGGATTCACCCCTCCACTTT,CASSQFTGDSPLHF
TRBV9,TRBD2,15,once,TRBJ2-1,TGTGCCAGCAGCGTAGGCGGGGGGACACGAAATGAGCAGTTCTTC,CASSVGGGTRNEQFF
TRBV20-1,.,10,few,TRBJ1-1,TGCAGTGCTAGAGGGGAGGTGGCTTTCTTT,CSARGEVAFF
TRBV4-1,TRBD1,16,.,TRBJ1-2,TGCGCCAGCAGCCAAGAACAGGGGATCATCCGGGGTGGCTACACCTTC,CASSQEQGIIRGGYTF
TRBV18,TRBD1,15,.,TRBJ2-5,TGTGCCAGCTCACCACGAACAGGGGGCGGAGAGACCCAGTACTTC,CASSPRTGGGETQYF
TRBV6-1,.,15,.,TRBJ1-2,TGTGCCAGCAGTGAATTTCCTGGGCAATCTGACGGCTACACCTTC,CASSEFPGQSDGYTF
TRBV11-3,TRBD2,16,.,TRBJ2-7,TGTGCCAGCAGCTTAGGGGGACTAGCGGGGCAATGGAGGCAGTACTTC,CASSLGGLAGQWRQYF
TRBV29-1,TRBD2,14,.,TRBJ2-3,TGCACCGTAGGTAGAGCGGGGGCCACCAGTACGCAGTATTTT,CTVGRAGATSTQYF
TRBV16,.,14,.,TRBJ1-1,TGTGCCAGCAGCCAATCGGGGCAGAACACTGAAGCTTTCTTT,CASSQSGQNTEAFF
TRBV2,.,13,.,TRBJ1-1,TGTGCCAGCCAGCGGTCCCCGAACACTGAAGCTTTCTTT,CASQRSPNTEAFF
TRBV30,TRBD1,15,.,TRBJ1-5,TGTGCCTGGAGTGTAGGGGGCGGGAGCAATCAGCCCCAGCATTTT,CAWSVGGGSNQPQHF
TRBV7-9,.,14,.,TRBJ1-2,TGTGCCAGCAGCTTAATCCCAGTCAGCTATGGCTACACCTTC,CASSLIPVSYGYTF
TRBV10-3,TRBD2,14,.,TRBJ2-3,TGTGCCATCAGTGATCTAGCGGTTACAGATACGCAGTATTTT,CAISDLAVTDTQYF
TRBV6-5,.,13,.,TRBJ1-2,TGTGCCAGCATTTCGGAGGTAGTCTATGGCTACACCTTC,CASISEVVYGYTF